The 18 T cell receptor beta chains given below trace back to one sample, sequenced in a study of T cell changes during pregnancy in multiple sclerosis. Assay: immunoSEQ multiplex PCR; the TCRdb copy retains only in-frame clones and omits some. The sample consists of roughly 80,000 clones, under 95% of them appearing once. The source was peripheral blood, collected before pregnancy. These receptors all come from a female donor with multiple sclerosis, enrolled in a pregnancy study.

DNA for the CDR3: TGTGCCTGGAGTGTACCCAGGTCCGGATCCTACGAGCAGTACTTC. It yields the protein CAWSVPRSGSYEQYF. The rearrangement joins TRBV30 to TRBJ2-7; D not certain. This CDR3 is built from 15 residues. Trimming cost V 0 bases and J 1 base, with 13 bases left between them. The germline V gene encodes CDR1 GTSNPN and CDR2 SVGIG (reference sequence). The full variable domain, in which reference TRBV30 and TRBJ2-7 provide the parts outside the CDR3, is SQTIHQWPATLVQPVGSPLSLECTVEGTSNPNLYWYRQAAGRGLQLLFYSVGIGQISSEVPQNLSASRPQDRQFILSSKKLLLSDSGFYLCAWSVPRSGSYEQYFGPGTRLTVT.

J is TRBJ2-5 and V is TRBV9; D perhaps matches TRBD2 (6 bases). This CDR3 region has 16 residues. CDR1 and CDR2 (germline): SGDLS, YYNGEE. V was cut by 3 bases and J by 3 bases, with 18 bases left in between. The CDR3 here is CASSARGLPSEETQYF. The CDR3 bases are TGTGCCAGCAGCGCGCGGGGACTTCCCAGCGAAGAGACCCAGTACTTC.

The sample holds one count of this clone. The chain links TRBV9 to TRBJ2-1, with 8 bases identical to TRBD1. The length of the CDR3 is 15 residues. CDR1 is SGDLS, CDR2 YYNGEE, per germline. V dropped 4 bases and J dropped 8; count of bases not matched to a gene: 11. This chain's CDR3 is CASSKPGGSEHEQFF. The CDR3 coding sequence is TGTGCCAGCAGCAAACCAGGGGGCTCTGAGCATGAGCAGTTCTTC.

The DNA for the CDR3 is TGTGCCAGCAGCCAGGGCCGGGCCTCTAATGAAAAACTGTTTTTT. It specifies CASSQGRASNEKLFF. The chain carries TRBV6-6 and TRBJ1-4; D might be TRBD1 (5 bases). Between the trimmed V and J ends, which lost 6 bases and 3 bases, there was a span of 14 bases. Germline loops: CDR1 MNHNY, CDR2 SVGAGI (reference sequence). The CDR3 extends over 15 amino acids.

This rearrangement joins TRBV9 to TRBJ1-1; D is perhaps TRBD1 (5 bases). The CDR3 is made up of 17 amino acids. Trimming took off 3 bases at V and 4 bases at J, with 22 bases between the two ends. CDR1 and CDR2 from the germline V gene are SGDLS and YYNGEE. CDR3 residues: CASSGLLGPAGVTEAFF. CDR3 coding DNA: TGTGCCAGCAGCGGACTCCTGGGACCGGCGGGGGTCACTGAAGCTTTCTTT.

This sequence joins TRBV7-3 and TRBJ2-5; 7 bases fit TRBD2. The CDR3 consists of 14 residues. Germline V gives CDR1 SGHTA, CDR2 FQGTGA. Trimming took 4 bases from V and 7 from J; bases not matched to a gene: 9. CDR3 DNA sequence: TGTGCCAGCAGCTCCGTCGGGGGGTCGAGGACCCAGTACTTC. Protein: CASSSVGGSRTQYF.

The chain is built from TRBV4-1 and TRBJ2-1, with TRBD2 matching over 11 bases. Trimming removed 6 bases from V and 6 bases from J; junction bases left unmatched: 7. This CDR3 is 15 amino acids long. CDR1 is MGHRA, CDR2 YSYEKL, per germline. Here the CDR3 reads CASRPVAGGPNEQFF. The CDR3 DNA sequence: TGCGCCAGCAGGCCTGTAGCGGGGGGGCCCAATGAGCAGTTCTTC.

This clone showed up just once. The rearrangement joins TRBV6-5 to TRBJ1-1, with a tentative D call TRBD1 (5 bases). The germline V gene encodes CDR1 MNHEY and CDR2 SVGAGI. Trimming shortened V by 0 bases and J by 1 base, and 12 bases separated the two germline ends. CDR3 length: 16 amino acids. CDR3 loop: CASSYSIRVSNTEAFF. DNA of the CDR3: TGTGCCAGCAGTTACTCGATCAGGGTTTCGAACACTGAAGCTTTCTTT.

This chain uses TRBV30 with TRBJ1-1; 12 positions match TRBD1. Trimming removed 3 bases from V and 12 bases from J; junction bases left unmatched: 14. The germline V gene has CDR1 GTSNPN and CDR2 SVGIG (reference sequence). The CDR3 contains 15 residues. The CDR3 loop is CAWRGQGASFKGSFF. The CDR3 DNA follows: TGTGCCTGGAGGGGACAGGGGGCGAGTTTCAAGGGATCTTTCTTT.

This chain connects TRBV5-4 to TRBJ2-3, with D perhaps matching TRBD2 (6 bases). Germline CDR1 SGHNT, CDR2 YYREEE (reference sequence). V shed 3 bases and J shed 2 bases, with 16 bases lying between them. The CDR3 extends over 16 amino acids. The CDR3 DNA is TGTGCCAGCAGCTACCCGGGACTCGGGGACACAGATACGCAGTATTTT. It translates to CASSYPGLGDTDTQYF.

This sequence joins TRBV5-4 and TRBJ1-6; D gene uncertain. CDR3 length: 16 amino acids. V was trimmed by 0 bases and J by 2 bases, leaving 9 bases between them. Germline V CDR1 and CDR2: SGHNT, YYREEE (reference sequence). The CDR3 sequence is CASSLVGVAYNSPLHF. CDR3 nucleotide sequence: TGTGCCAGCAGCTTGGTCGGTGTCGCCTATAATTCACCCCTCCACTTT.

The chain uses TRBV6-1 and TRBJ2-3; 9 nucleotides agree with TRBD2. Germline CDR1 is MNHNS and CDR2 is SASEGT. The J segment lost 1 base and the V segment lost 4 bases, leaving 3 bases of the junction unmatched. The CDR3 is 15 amino acids. The CDR3 region is CASSAVAGGTDTQYF. CDR3 DNA sequence: TGTGCCAGCAGTGCGGTAGCGGGGGGCACAGATACGCAGTATTTT.

This clone showed up just a few times. The chain is built from TRBV18 and TRBJ2-1; 12 nucleotides line up with TRBD1. V dropped 3 bases and J dropped 8; count of bases not matched to a gene: 5. CDR1 and CDR2 from the germline V gene are KGHSH and LQKENI. The length of the CDR3 is 15 residues. The chain's CDR3 is CASSPGQGALDEQFF. CDR3 nucleotides: TGTGCCAGCTCACCGGGACAGGGGGCGCTCGATGAGCAGTTCTTC. The entire variable domain, with the rest obtained from reference TRBV18 and TRBJ2-1, is as follows: NAGVMQNPRHLVRRRGQEARLRCSPMKGHSHVYWYRQLPEEGLKFMVYLQKENIIDESGMPKERFSAEFPKEGPSILRIQQVVRGDSAAYFCASSPGQGALDEQFFGPGTRLTVL.

V is TRBV6-4 and J is TRBJ2-6; a possible D gene is TRBD1 (5 bases). CDR3 size: 15 residues. Germline V CDR1 and CDR2: MRHNA, SNTAGT. V was clipped by 2 bases and J by 2 bases, with 7 bases between them. The CDR3 DNA is TGTGCCAGCAGTGACAAGGGGCCTGGGGCCAACGTCCTGACTTTC. Translation gives CASSDKGPGANVLTF.

The chain has TRBV28 and TRBJ1-2; the D is unclear. Germline V gene data show CDR1 as MDHEN and CDR2 as SYDVKM. The V end was cut by 2 bases, the J end by 4 bases, with 11 bases between. The CDR3 contains 14 residues. CDR3 nucleotides: TGTGCCAGCAGTTTACCATACTCACCCTATGGCTACACCTTC. Amino acid sequence: CASSLPYSPYGYTF.

The genes are TRBV4-1 and TRBJ2-1, with D unresolved. This CDR3 comprises 13 residues. Germline CDR1 is MGHRA and CDR2 is YSYEKL. With 3 bases removed from V and 7 bases from J, the gap between germline ends came to 10 bases. Here the CDR3 DNA reads TGCGCCAGCAGCCACCAGTGGCGGAATGAGCAGTTCTTC. It yields the protein CASSHQWRNEQFF.

This clone appeared once. This chain links TRBV9 with TRBJ2-1; TRBD2 agrees at 7 bases. The J segment lost 8 bases and the V segment lost 4 bases, leaving 9 bases of the junction unmatched. Per the germline V gene, CDR1 is SGDLS and CDR2 is YYNGEE. This CDR3 has 14 residues. The CDR3 protein is CASSFRTRGDEQFF. CDR3 DNA sequence: TGTGCCAGCAGCTTCCGGACTAGGGGCGATGAGCAGTTCTTC.

The V call is TRBV6-5, the J call TRBJ2-5; a possible D gene is TRBD1 (6 bases). V shed 9 bases and J shed 1 base, with 12 bases lying between them. Germline CDR1 and CDR2: MNHEY and SVGAGI. The CDR3 has 13 amino acids. The CDR3 loop reads CASQGNFQETQYF. The CDR3 nucleotides are TGTGCCAGTCAGGGGAATTTCCAAGAGACCCAGTACTTC.